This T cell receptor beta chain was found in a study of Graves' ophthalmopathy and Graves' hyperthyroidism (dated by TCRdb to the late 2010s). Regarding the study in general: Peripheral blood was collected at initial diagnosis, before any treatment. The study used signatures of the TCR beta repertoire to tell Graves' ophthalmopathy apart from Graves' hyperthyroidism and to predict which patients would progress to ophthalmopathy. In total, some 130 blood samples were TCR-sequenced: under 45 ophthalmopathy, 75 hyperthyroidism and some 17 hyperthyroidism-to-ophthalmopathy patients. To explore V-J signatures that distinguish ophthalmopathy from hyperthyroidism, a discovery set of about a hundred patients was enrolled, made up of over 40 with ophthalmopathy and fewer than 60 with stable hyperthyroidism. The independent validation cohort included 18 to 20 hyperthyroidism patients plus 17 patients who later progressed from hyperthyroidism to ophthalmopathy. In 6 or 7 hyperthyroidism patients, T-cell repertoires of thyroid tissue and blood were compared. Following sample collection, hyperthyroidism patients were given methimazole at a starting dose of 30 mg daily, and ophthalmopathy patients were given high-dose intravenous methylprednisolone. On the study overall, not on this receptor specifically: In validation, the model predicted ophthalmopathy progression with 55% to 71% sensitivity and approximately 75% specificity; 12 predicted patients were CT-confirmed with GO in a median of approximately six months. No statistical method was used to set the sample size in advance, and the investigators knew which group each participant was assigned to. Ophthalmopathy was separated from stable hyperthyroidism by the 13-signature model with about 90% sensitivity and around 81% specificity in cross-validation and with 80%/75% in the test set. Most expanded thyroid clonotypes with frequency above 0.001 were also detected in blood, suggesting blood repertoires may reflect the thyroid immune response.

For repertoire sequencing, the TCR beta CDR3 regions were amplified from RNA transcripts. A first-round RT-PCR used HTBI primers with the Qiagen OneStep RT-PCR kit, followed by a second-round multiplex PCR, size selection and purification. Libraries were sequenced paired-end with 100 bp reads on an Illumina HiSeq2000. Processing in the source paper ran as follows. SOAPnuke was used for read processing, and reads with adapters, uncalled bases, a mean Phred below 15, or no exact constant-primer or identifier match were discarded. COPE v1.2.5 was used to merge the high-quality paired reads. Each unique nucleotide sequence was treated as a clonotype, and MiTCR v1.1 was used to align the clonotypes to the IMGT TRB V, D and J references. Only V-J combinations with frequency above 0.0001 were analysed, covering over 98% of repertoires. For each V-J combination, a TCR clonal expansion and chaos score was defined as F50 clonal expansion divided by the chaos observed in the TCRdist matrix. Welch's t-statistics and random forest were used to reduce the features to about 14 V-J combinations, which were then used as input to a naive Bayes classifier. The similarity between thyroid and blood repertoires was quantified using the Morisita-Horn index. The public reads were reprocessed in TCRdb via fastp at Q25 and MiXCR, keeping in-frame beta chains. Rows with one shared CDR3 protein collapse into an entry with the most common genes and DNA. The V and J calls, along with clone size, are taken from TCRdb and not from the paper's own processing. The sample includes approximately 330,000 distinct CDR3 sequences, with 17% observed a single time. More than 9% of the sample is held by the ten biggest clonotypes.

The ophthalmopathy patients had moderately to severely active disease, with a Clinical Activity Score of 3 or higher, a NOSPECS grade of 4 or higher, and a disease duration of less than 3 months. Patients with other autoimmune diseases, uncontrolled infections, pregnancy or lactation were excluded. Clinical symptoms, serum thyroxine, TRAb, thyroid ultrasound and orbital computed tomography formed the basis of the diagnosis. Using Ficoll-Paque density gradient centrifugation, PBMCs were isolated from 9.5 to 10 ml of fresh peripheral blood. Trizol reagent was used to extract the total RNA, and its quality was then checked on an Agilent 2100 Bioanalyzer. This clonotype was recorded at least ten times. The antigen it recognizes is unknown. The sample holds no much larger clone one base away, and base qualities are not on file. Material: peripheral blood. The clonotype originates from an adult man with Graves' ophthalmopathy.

The CDR3 has the sequence CASSFGLAFYEQYF. The sequenced DNA: TGTGCCAGCAGTTTTGGACTAGCATTTTACGAGCAGTACTTC. The rearrangement joined TRBV12-3 or TRBV12-4 to TRBJ2-7, with TRBD2 identical over 8 junction bases. V trim: 3 bases; J trim: 4 bases; unmatched bases: 5. The CDR3 numbers 14 residues from cysteine through phenylalanine. Here the CDR3 DNA is all that survives: 42 bases in frame from base 1.